The source of this TCR beta chain is a study of blood T cell repertoires in COVID-19. At the level of the study: T cells, B-cell-depleted T cells, or PBMCs provided the cDNA or gDNA that served as material.

In the original processing: Amplification with reference gene primers provided the estimates of nucleated cell counts. The protocol was immunoSEQ multiplex PCR, while the TCRdb copy is restricted to in-frame clones and leaves out a portion. The DNA gave D and trimming, while V, J and clone size come from that table. The sample carries about 180,000 clones, 70% to 90% recorded once. The CDR3 sequence is 15 residues long. Germline V gene lookup returns CDR1 SEHNR and CDR2 FQNEAQ (reference sequence). Germline trimming cut 2 bases from V and 7 bases from J; bases unmatched to any gene: 10. This clonotype originated in a woman in her twenties or thirties with active or convalescent COVID-19. Sequencing was done on a sample of peripheral blood. This chain connects TRBV7-9 to TRBJ2-7; the match to TRBD1 covers 8 bases. This chain's CDR3 is CASSLIGTGPLEQYF. Here the CDR3 DNA reads TGTGCCAGCAGCTTAATCGGGACAGGTCCCTTGGAGCAGTACTTC.